This T cell receptor (beta chain) came from a study of cytomegalovirus exposure and HLA in healthy donors (dated by TCRdb to about 2017). For the wider study: According to an earlier analysis of around 600 of the donors, some 180 million T cells yielded 90 million to 140 million unique TCR beta sequences and approximately 280 Gb of sequence data. About 300 gigabases of sequencing data and approximately 85 million unique TCR sequences were included in an early release covering about 700 HLA-typed donors. Of the 300 to 400 genotyped donors, 65% to 90% fell in the genetic ancestry cluster associated with self-reported Caucasian donors. The study aimed to test whether cataloging public T cell receptors could reveal signatures of past pathogen exposure. The study used immunosequencing to profile the T cell repertoires of 666 subjects and linked those repertoires to cytomegalovirus serostatus. In addition to the first cohort of roughly 670 subjects, a separate validation cohort of approximately 130 different subjects was used. High-throughput TCR immunosequencing, statistical association of individual TCRs with disease status, and machine learning were combined to predict cytomegalovirus infection status. A later analysis re-examined previously published TCR beta repertoires from more than 650 donors and added high-resolution HLA genotyping to investigate patterns of TCR occurrence. Rather than using new phenotypic data, the later analysis identified candidate immune exposures from TCR beta sequences and from how often those sequences occurred across donors. An earlier analysis of 587 of the donors used high-throughput TCR beta sequencing to judge whether each TCR beta V gene segment behaved as functional or pseudogenic. Alongside the repertoire data, information on donor age, sex, ethnicity and CMV serostatus was compiled. In a later genetic analysis, genome-wide SNP genotypes for about 60% of the 666 donors were used, and that subset was treated as a discovery cohort. All discovery cohort repertoires had been generated on a single sequencing platform. HLA typing covered class I and class II loci at four-digit resolution. The number of typed donors differed by locus: 629-630 for A, B, C, DRB1 and DQB1; 500 to 550 for DQA1; 606 for DPA1; and roughly 450 for DPB1. About five DR-DQ haplotypes were treated as single units for association and clustering because of strong linkage in the cohort. Among about 400 genotyped donors of the cohort, an average of roughly 230,000 unique TCR beta nucleotide sequences was sequenced per donor, of which about 20% were non-productive. Summary of the overall study and its limitations: In an earlier analysis of about 600 of the donors, most TCR beta V segments appeared in productive rearrangements about 90% or about 30% of the time, broadly matching IMGT annotations. A later analysis found that most CMV-associated TCR beta chains appeared HLA-restricted, with HLA associations seemingly driven largely by CMV exposure. The presence/absence analyses assumed that sequencing depth was roughly uniform across donors, and that assumption may not be true. HLA typing was unavailable for some donors at each locus, so association tests used only the typed subset. Three of the identified cytomegalovirus-associated TCR beta chains were confirmed in vitro to be specific for cytomegalovirus antigens. In a later analysis, HLA-associated TCR beta chains showed more clonal expansion and lower generation probabilities than non-associated chains that were equally common. When HLA alleles, especially DR and DQ, strongly co-occurred, TCR associations were difficult to assign to individual alleles. Compared with the approximately 700-donor mean, donors in an Asian-associated ancestry cluster had fewer N-insertions in productive TCRs, according to a later genetic analysis. Cytomegalovirus status was reported to be diagnosed by the classifier with high specificity and sensitivity in both the original and validation cohorts. Specific HLA alleles were associated with roughly 17,000 TCR beta sequences at a false discovery rate of 0.05 in a later analysis. A later analysis found that TCR association rates varied across HLA loci, with DRB1 alleles showing the most associated TCRs and HLA-C alleles the fewest. In this cohort, only TCR beta chains were sequenced, and detectable features were limited by the absence of alpha or paired-chain data. Fewer than 20 rarely observed V segments, including chromosome 9 orphons, were excluded from the earlier analysis of a few hundred of the donors because counts were too low. The authors suggested that the approach could potentially be extended to other disease states and immunological phenotypes. In the study, approximately 160 TCR beta chains were listed as associated with cytomegalovirus. Linkage disequilibrium might explain the correlated functional status among segregating V segments, but an unknown experimental factor could not be excluded. Most TCR sequences were observed very rarely across donors, whereas some public TCRs were present in many individuals. A further reported finding was that TCR beta sequences accurately predicted the HLA-A and HLA-B alleles for most subjects in the first cohort. A cluster of highly shared sequence variants was judged likely to represent a technical artifact of the sequencing pipeline. For the cohort, immune exposure information was limited to CMV serostatus. Several of the top co-occurrence clusters appeared to be linked to parvovirus B19, influenza, CMV and Epstein-Barr virus, according to a later analysis. A later genetic analysis associated a missense DCLRE1C variant with V-gene and J-gene trimming of TCR beta chains, and an independent cohort replicated the association. The 87-base-pair reads could not distinguish some IMGT-functional V segments, including TRBV6-2 and TRBV6-3, so those segments were excluded.

The cohort was made up of about 670 healthy bone marrow donors. Cohort members were all nominally healthy when sampled, although unrecorded immune exposures were likely present. The donor was CMV seropositive and was included in the group of 300 or so seropositive cohort members. A peripheral blood sample was collected from each donor, and TCR beta sequencing was performed on peripheral blood mononuclear cells. The Qiagen DNeasy Blood Extraction Kit was used to extract genomic DNA from the blood cell samples. In the case of this clone: Its recognized antigen is unknown. Base qualities are not at hand, and no much larger clone is one base apart.

The library was obtained by the immunoSEQ multiplex PCR assay. The multiplex PCR relied on a mix of 60 forward primers for TCR Vbeta segments and 13 reverse primers for TCR Jbeta segments. The CDR3 region of rearranged TCR beta genes was amplified from genomic DNA by a multiplex PCR assay. Amplified TCR beta libraries were sequenced as 87-base-pair reads on the Illumina HiSeq System. Per the authors' processing: A later analysis tallied 75 million to 95 million unique TCR beta chains across the 600 to 700 repertoires, and around 10 million of those chains were shared by two or more donors. A nearest-neighbor algorithm error-corrected the raw reads and collapsed the reads into unique sequences, merging closely related sequences to remove PCR and sequencing errors. CDR3 sequences were aligned to IMGT reference sequences to assign V, D and J gene segments. For a sequence to be retained, at least a six-nucleotide match to both a V gene segment and a J gene segment was required. Rearrangements were classified as productive when the CDR3 lacked stop codons and remained in frame with V and J, and all other rearrangements were classified as non-productive. CDR3 was defined by IMGT convention, running from the second conserved V-encoded cysteine to the conserved J-encoded phenylalanine. In an earlier analysis of 500 to 650 of the donors, sequences lacking an unambiguous match to a single V gene segment were excluded. In an earlier analysis of some 590 of the donors, a V segment was called functional when productive rearrangements were above 56.7%, and segregating when the standard deviation between donors exceeded 5%. A statistical classification framework was developed to diagnose cytomegalovirus status using the catalog of TCR beta chain sequences. V and J gene assignment, in a later analysis, came from comparing TCR nucleotide sequences with IMGT/GENE-DB human TR gene sequences. Using the TCRdist pipeline, a later analysis assigned CDR3 sequences along with most-parsimonious VDJ recombination scenarios. In a later analysis, each TCR beta chain was defined by its CDR3 amino acid sequence together with its V-gene family, and reads without a unique V-gene family were excluded. In a later analysis, around 600 highly shared, low-generation-probability nucleotide sequences were removed to address suspected cross-contamination and a sequencing artifact. For each public chain, a later analysis derived a clonal expansion index from normalized ranks of inferred template counts within each repertoire. In a later analysis, generation probabilities were computed with a VDJ recombination model fitted to out-of-frame rearrangements, and the resulting probabilities were checked against IGoR. Hypergeometric tests were used in a later analysis to score TCR-TCR, TCR-HLA and TCR-CMV co-occurrence, with a repertoire-size bias correction applied to the TCR pairs. False discovery rates were estimated in a later analysis by permuting HLA or CMV assignments 20 times. In a later analysis, co-occurring TCRs were grouped using DBSCAN, with TCRdist sequence similarity added in when clustering inside HLA-allele-positive subsets. Co-occurrence clustering excluded repertoires with fewer than 30,000 or more than 120,000 public chains, plus five with anomalous nucleotide sharing. TCRdb's version of the immuneACCESS table is confined to in-frame rearrangements and falls short of the full clone set. An unresolved V gene accounts for under half of the shortfall where checked; the remainder is of unknown origin. From that table come the V and J calls and clone size; the DNA was used to work out D and trimming. The sample includes over 150,000 clones, with roughly 80% observed a single time. In total, the top ten clones hold more than 5.5% of the sample.

Measured from the cysteine to the phenylalanine, the CDR3 is 16 residues long. Left in the record is the CDR3 DNA by itself, 48 bases read in frame from the first base. CDR1 and CDR2, per the germline V gene (reference sequence), are MNHNY and SVGAGI. The germline V end is reduced by 6 bases and the J end by 6 bases; junction bases left unmatched: 14. The rearranged chain carries TRBV6-6 and TRBJ2-1, and TRBD2 aligns with 7 junction nucleotides. This clonotype was sampled from a man aged 25 to 45 in good health and CMV-seropositive. The material sequenced was PBMCs. At the DNA level, the sequence is TGTGCCAGCAGCCGACCTCCGGGACTAATAAGCAATGAGCAGTTCTTC. Its amino acids are CASSRPPGLISNEQFF.